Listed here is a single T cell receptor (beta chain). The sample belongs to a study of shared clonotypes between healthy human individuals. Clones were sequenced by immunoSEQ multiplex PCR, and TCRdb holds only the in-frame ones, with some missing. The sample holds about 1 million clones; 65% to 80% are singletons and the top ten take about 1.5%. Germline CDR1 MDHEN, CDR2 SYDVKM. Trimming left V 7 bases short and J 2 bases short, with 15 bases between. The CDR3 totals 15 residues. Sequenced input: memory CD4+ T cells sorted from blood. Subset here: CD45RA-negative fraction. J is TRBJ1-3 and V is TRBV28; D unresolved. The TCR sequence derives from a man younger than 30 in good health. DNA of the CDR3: TGTGCCAGCACCTCGACACCTATAACTGGAAACACCATATATTTT. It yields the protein CASTSTPITGNTIYF.